Listed below are T cell receptor beta chains from one sample, sequenced in a study of molecular identifiers for immune sequencing clone quantification. MiXCR, applied by TCRdb to the PCR reads, yields one record per CDR3 protein. This sample carries about 510,000 distinct CDR3 sequences, about a quarter of them seen once, and the ten largest clones take just over 0.75%. Sequencing was carried out using naive CD8+ T cells from blood, with Jurkat cell RNA spiked in. These receptors all stem from a human donor in good health. Some libraries in this study had Jurkat cell RNA spiked in. Each CDR3 is given with its conserved first and last residue. A D gene is named only where the DNA matches it firmly. Expanded clones are given a class, and other clones once, few, many or no size at all.

j_call | d_call | cdr3_length | v_call | clone_size | cdr3_nt | cdr3_aa
TRBJ2-3 | TRBD1 | 14 | TRBV12-3/TRBV12-4 | few | TGTGCCAGCAGTTCGGACAGGATCACAGATACGCAGTATTTT | CASSSDRITDTQYF
TRBJ2-1 | TRBD1 | 17 | TRBV29-1 | . | TGCAGCGTTGAAGGCCTCAGTAGGACAGGGCCCACAAATGAGCAGTTCTTC | CSVEGLSRTGPTNEQFF
TRBJ2-1 | . | 13 | TRBV20-1 | . | TGCAGTGCTAGAGGTGCGGCCGACAATGAGCAGTTCTTC | CSARGAADNEQFF
TRBJ2-7 | TRBD1 | 15 | TRBV5-1 | many | TGCGCCAGCAGATGGACCGGGACAGGGGACTACGAGCAGTACTTC | CASRWTGTGDYEQYF
TRBJ1-6 | TRBD1 | 15 | TRBV19 | many | TGTGCCAGTAGTATTACAGGGGGATTCGGATCGGCCCTCCACTTT | CASSITGGFGSALHF
TRBJ1-4 | . | 16 | TRBV19 | . | TGTGCCAGTAGCCCACTTCCGGGACCTTATAATGAAAAACTGTTTTTT | CASSPLPGPYNEKLFF
TRBJ2-2 | . | 16 | TRBV25-1 | few | TGTGCCAGCAGTGAATTTGGCAGGGGAACACCCGGGGAGCTGTTTTTT | CASSEFGRGTPGELFF
TRBJ2-7 | . | 14 | TRBV5-6 | . | TGTGCCAGCAGCTTGGGGGATCCTTCCTACGAGCAGTACTTC | CASSLGDPSYEQYF
TRBJ2-2 | . | 15 | TRBV9 | . | TGTGCCAGCAGCGTAGGATCACCGGAATCCGGGGAGCTGTTTTTT | CASSVGSPESGELFF
TRBJ2-5 | TRBD2 | 16 | TRBV20-1 | . | TGCAGTGCTAGAATCCCACGACTAGCCCTCCAAGAGACCCAGTACTTC | CSARIPRLALQETQYF
TRBJ2-7 | . | 10 | TRBV30 | few | TGTGCCTGGGGACATAGTGAGCAGTACTTC | CAWGHSEQYF
TRBJ2-5 | TRBD1 | 16 | TRBV7-2 | few | TGTGCCAGCAGCTCCATTGGGACAGGGGGCTATGAGACCCAGTACTTC | CASSSIGTGGYETQYF
TRBJ1-3 | . | 15 | TRBV5-6 | few | TGTGCCAGCAGCTTGGGCGGATACTCTGGAAACACCATATATTTT | CASSLGGYSGNTIYF
TRBJ2-7 | TRBD1 | 14 | TRBV7-9 | . | TGTGCCTGCAGAACGGACAGGGGACTCTACGAGCAGTACTTC | CACRTDRGLYEQYF
TRBJ2-7 | . | 14 | TRBV27 | . | TGTGCCAGCAGCACACAGGGAGGCTCATACGAGCAGTACTTC | CASSTQGGSYEQYF
TRBJ2-3 | . | 15 | TRBV11-1 | . | TGTGCCAGCAGCTTAGCGGATTCGTGCTCAGATACGCAGTATTTT | CASSLADSCSDTQYF
TRBJ2-5 | TRBD2 | 18 | TRBV7-2 | once | TGTGCCAGCAGCCGCATGGGGCGACTAGCGGGAGCCCGAGAGACCCAGTACTTC | CASSRMGRLAGARETQYF
TRBJ2-4 | . | 16 | TRBV19 | . | TGTGCCAGTAGTTTTGAGCCCAGGGAATCCAAAAACATTCAGTACTTC | CASSFEPRESKNIQYF
TRBJ2-7 | . | 12 | TRBV30 | . | TGTGCCTGGAGTCCCATTGGCGCCGAGCAGTACTTC | CAWSPIGAEQYF
TRBJ2-7 | TRBD2 | 13 | TRBV6-2/TRBV6-3 | . | TGTGCCAGCAGCGAGCGGGGAACCTACGAGCAGTACTTC | CASSERGTYEQYF
TRBJ1-4 | . | 14 | TRBV12-3/TRBV12-4 | few | TGTGCCAGCAGTTTAAGGCAGGGGTATGAAAAACTGTTTTTT | CASSLRQGYEKLFF
TRBJ2-7 | . | 12 | TRBV2 | . | TGTGCCAGCAGTGGGGGGACCTGCGAGCAGTACTTC | CASSGGTCEQYF
TRBJ2-2 | . | 15 | TRBV27 | many | TGTGCCAGCAGTTGGGCTGGGGGGAACACCGGGGAGCTGTTTTTT | CASSWAGGNTGELFF
TRBJ2-4 | . | 14 | TRBV3-1 | few | TGTGCCAGCAGCCTAGAAGTGGGGGAGTTCATTCAGTACTTC | CASSLEVGEFIQYF
TRBJ2-3 | . | 16 | TRBV7-2 | many | TGTGCCAGCAGCTTAGGGACGGTTGCTATCACAGATACGCAGTATTTT | CASSLGTVAITDTQYF
TRBJ1-2 | . | 14 | TRBV5-5 | few | TGTGCCAGCAGCAGGACAACTGATTTCTATGGCTACACCTTC | CASSRTTDFYGYTF
TRBJ2-7 | TRBD1 | 15 | TRBV19 | many | TGTGCCAGTAGTATAGGAGGGGGCGCGATTGTCGAGCAGTACTTC | CASSIGGGAIVEQYF
TRBJ2-5 | . | 14 | TRBV7-9 | many | TGTGCCAGCAGCTTAGTTCACAGCCAAGAGACCCAGTACTTC | CASSLVHSQETQYF
TRBJ1-1 | . | 14 | TRBV9 | . | TGTGCCAGCAGCCCCGGTAGGGGTGAGGATGAAGCTTTCTTT | CASSPGRGEDEAFF
TRBJ2-7 | TRBD2 | 15 | TRBV6-2/TRBV6-3 | few | TGTGCCAGCAACGAAGAGTGGCGGGGGAGCTACGAGCAGTACTTC | CASNEEWRGSYEQYF
TRBJ2-3 | TRBD2 | 16 | TRBV15 | few | TGTGCCACCAGCAGAACGCAGCGGGAGGATACAGATACGCAGTATTTT | CATSRTQREDTDTQYF
TRBJ2-4 | . | 16 | TRBV18 | few | TGTGCCAGCTCGCTGTACCCAGAAGAGACCAAAAACATTCAGTACTTC | CASSLYPEETKNIQYF
TRBJ2-7 | TRBD2 | 16 | TRBV5-1 | . | TGCGCCAGCAGTTGGCTAGCGGGAGAAAGGTCCTACGAGCAGTACTTC | CASSWLAGERSYEQYF
TRBJ2-2 | TRBD2 | 16 | TRBV28 | few | TGTGCCAGCAGTCCGGCGGGACTACCCGACACCGGGGAGCTGTTTTTT | CASSPAGLPDTGELFF
TRBJ2-1 | TRBD1 | 16 | TRBV11-2 | . | TGTGCCAGCAGCGCCTACAGGGGGTCCACCTACAATGAGCAGTTCTTC | CASSAYRGSTYNEQFF
TRBJ2-1 | TRBD2 | 16 | TRBV7-9 | . | TGCGCCAGCAGCTTGGGGTCCTCCGGGACTAGCAATGAGCAGTTCTTC | CASSLGSSGTSNEQFF
TRBJ2-7 | . | 13 | TRBV5-3 | . | TGTGCCAGCAGCTTGGCACTAGTTTACGAGCAGTACTTC | CASSLALVYEQYF
TRBJ2-1 | . | 14 | TRBV19 | few | TGTGCCAGTAGTACGCAGGGGATTGGCAATGAGCAGTTCTTC | CASSTQGIGNEQFF
TRBJ1-1 | TRBD1 | 14 | TRBV7-9 | many | TGTGCCAGCAGCTTAGGGACAGGGATCGGTGAAGCTTTCTTT | CASSLGTGIGEAFF
TRBJ1-5 | TRBD1 | 16 | TRBV12-3/TRBV12-4 | . | TGTGCCAGCCAGGGGACAGGGATGTTGGGCAATCAGCCCCAGCATTTT | CASQGTGMLGNQPQHF
TRBJ2-3 | TRBD1 | 14 | TRBV19 | few | TGTGCCAGTACCCCGGGACAGAGCACAGATACGCAGTATTTT | CASTPGQSTDTQYF